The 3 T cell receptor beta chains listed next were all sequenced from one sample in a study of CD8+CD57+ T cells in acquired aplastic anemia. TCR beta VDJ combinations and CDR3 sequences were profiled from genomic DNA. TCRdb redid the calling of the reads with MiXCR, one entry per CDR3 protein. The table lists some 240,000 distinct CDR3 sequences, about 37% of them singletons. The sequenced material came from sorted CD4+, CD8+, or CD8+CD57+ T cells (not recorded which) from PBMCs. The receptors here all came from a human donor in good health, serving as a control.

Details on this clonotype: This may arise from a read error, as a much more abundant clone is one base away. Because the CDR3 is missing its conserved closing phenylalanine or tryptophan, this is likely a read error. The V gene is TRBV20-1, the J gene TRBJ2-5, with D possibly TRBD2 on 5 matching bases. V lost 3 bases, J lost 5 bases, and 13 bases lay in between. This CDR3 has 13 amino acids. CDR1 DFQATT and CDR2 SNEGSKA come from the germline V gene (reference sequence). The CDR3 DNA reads TGCAGTGCTAGGGACCCACCGGGGGAGACCCAGTACCTC. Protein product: CSARDPPGETQYL.

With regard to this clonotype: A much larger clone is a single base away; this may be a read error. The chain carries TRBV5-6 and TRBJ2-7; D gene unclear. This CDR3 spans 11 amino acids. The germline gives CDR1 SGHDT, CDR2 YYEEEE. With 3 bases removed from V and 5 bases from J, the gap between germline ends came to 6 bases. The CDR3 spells CASSCGDEQYF. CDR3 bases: TGTGCCAGCAGCTGTGGGGACGAGCAGTACTTC.

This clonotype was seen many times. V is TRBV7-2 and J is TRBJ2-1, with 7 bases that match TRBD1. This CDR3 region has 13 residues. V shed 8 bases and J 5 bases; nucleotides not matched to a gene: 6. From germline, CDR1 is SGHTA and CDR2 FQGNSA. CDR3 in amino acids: CASGQDRHNEQFF. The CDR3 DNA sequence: TGTGCCAGCGGACAGGACAGGCACAATGAGCAGTTCTTC.